This T cell receptor (beta chain) was identified in a study of radiation and T cells in renal cell carcinoma. The sample's time point: blood 2 weeks post-SBRT. Stated treatment: 15 Gy SBRT to primary tumor, nephrectomy 4 weeks later. Radiation-treated patients gave blood at baseline, week 2 and week 4. Clear cell pathology was present in this patient's renal cell carcinoma. This clone was detected once. CDR1 is KGHSH, CDR2 LQKENI, per germline. CDR3 length equals 15 residues. The V end was cut by 1 base, the J end by 4 bases, with 13 bases between. The table came from immunoSEQ multiplex PCR; TCRdb's copy has only in-frame clones and leaves some out. This sample has 120,000 or so clones, with around 82% found just once.

The material was blood, obtained from a patient whose treatment included radiotherapy and nephrectomy. This sequence joins TRBV18 and TRBJ1-1; possible D gene TRBD1, 5 bases. The clonotype comes from a man aged 45-60 years with renal cell carcinoma. CDR3 DNA: TGTGCCAGCTCACCACTTACCCAGGGAGGCACTGAAGCTTTCTTT. Translation: CASSPLTQGGTEAFF.